This T cell receptor beta chain was observed in a study of T cells in tuberculosis. About the research overall: This South African cohort compared adolescents with or without latent tuberculosis against adults with active tuberculosis. Findings of the study overall: GMM-specific TCRs were nearer to active tuberculosis alpha repertoires, suggesting expansion.

As regards this clone: Its matching antigen is unknown.

Method: immunoSEQ multiplex PCR; TCRdb's copy keeps in-frame clones and lacks some. The sample lists 29,000 or so clones; 85% to 95% were seen once. The germline V gene has CDR1 SGHNT and CDR2 YYREEE (reference sequence). V lost 4 bases and J lost 4; bases outside the gene matches: 6. The CDR3 is 16 residues long. V usage is TRBV5-4 and J usage is TRBJ2-7; 15 bases fit TRBD2. The origin of this receptor is a donor aged 5-35 years with latent tuberculosis or without tuberculosis infection. Sequencing was performed on PBMCs. This CDR3 reads CASSLGLAGGMYEQYF. CDR3 nucleotides: TGTGCCAGCAGCCTAGGACTAGCGGGGGGGATGTACGAGCAGTACTTC.